This is a list of T cell receptor beta chains from one sample in a study of PD-1 blockade in mismatch repair-deficient tumors. Measured with immunoSEQ multiplex PCR; TCRdb has only the in-frame clones, and not every one. The sample records some 84,000 clones, approximately 84% being singletons. The source material was peripheral blood, sampled 12 weeks after starting pembrolizumab. The receptors come from an adult with mismatch repair-deficient cancer. The CDR3 runs from the conserved cysteine through the conserved F or W. Fields, in order: V gene, J gene, CDR3 length, CDR3 protein.

V gene: TRBV6-6; J gene: TRBJ1-3; CDR3 length: 16; CDR3 protein: CASSRMGPNSGNTIYF
V gene: TRBV5-1; J gene: TRBJ1-1; CDR3 length: 13; CDR3 protein: CASTLLTGTEAFF
V gene: TRBV27; J gene: TRBJ1-1; CDR3 length: 13; CDR3 protein: CASTQVAGSEAFF
V gene: TRBV4-1; J gene: TRBJ2-7; CDR3 length: 13; CDR3 protein: CASSQERSYEQYF
V gene: TRBV25-1; J gene: TRBJ2-7; CDR3 length: 13; CDR3 protein: CASSEAGTGEQYF
V gene: TRBV7-2; J gene: TRBJ2-3; CDR3 length: 15; CDR3 protein: CASSLGTGGPDTQYF
V gene: TRBV12-5; J gene: TRBJ2-7; CDR3 length: 17; CDR3 protein: CASGLVLRGETSYEQYF
V gene: TRBV4-1; J gene: TRBJ2-1; CDR3 length: 16; CDR3 protein: CASSQIAGESGNEQFF
V gene: TRBV11-2; J gene: TRBJ2-1; CDR3 length: 18; CDR3 protein: CASSSGTSGRPPYNEQFF
V gene: TRBV11-2; J gene: TRBJ2-7; CDR3 length: 14; CDR3 protein: CASSAYSGAGEQYF
V gene: TRBV19; J gene: TRBJ2-2; CDR3 length: 13; CDR3 protein: CASSIVLSGELFF
V gene: TRBV29-1; J gene: TRBJ2-3; CDR3 length: 15; CDR3 protein: CSVTPPATSTDTQYF
V gene: TRBV29-1; J gene: TRBJ2-7; CDR3 length: 15; CDR3 protein: CSGTGTSGRTYEQYF
V gene: TRBV2; J gene: TRBJ2-7; CDR3 length: 14; CDR3 protein: CASSEVRTGSEQYF
V gene: TRBV10-3; J gene: TRBJ2-1; CDR3 length: 11; CDR3 protein: CAIWVGDEQFF
V gene: TRBV21-1; J gene: TRBJ2-4; CDR3 length: 19; CDR3 protein: CASSKGTSERPLAKNIQYF
V gene: TRBV29-1; J gene: TRBJ1-1; CDR3 length: 15; CDR3 protein: CSVEGWGQRNTEAFF
V gene: TRBV6-5; J gene: TRBJ1-3; CDR3 length: 15; CDR3 protein: CASSRLTDSGNTIYF
V gene: TRBV30; J gene: TRBJ1-1; CDR3 length: 14; CDR3 protein: CAWSDWGRQQSAFF
V gene: TRBV6-1; J gene: TRBJ2-7; CDR3 length: 14; CDR3 protein: CASSVVRSSYEQYF
V gene: TRBV11-2; J gene: TRBJ2-7; CDR3 length: 15; CDR3 protein: CASSLEGQGLYEQYF
V gene: TRBV5-4; J gene: TRBJ2-6; CDR3 length: 19; CDR3 protein: CASSAQGGPPSSGANVLTF
V gene: TRBV15; J gene: TRBJ2-3; CDR3 length: 13; CDR3 protein: CATRLAGTDTQYF
V gene: TRBV9; J gene: TRBJ2-5; CDR3 length: 14; CDR3 protein: CASSVGGREETQYF
V gene: TRBV7-3; J gene: TRBJ2-7; CDR3 length: 13; CDR3 protein: CASSRDRGFEQYF
V gene: TRBV4-1; J gene: TRBJ2-2; CDR3 length: 14; CDR3 protein: CASSQEGNTGELFF
V gene: TRBV20-1; J gene: TRBJ2-7; CDR3 length: 11; CDR3 protein: CSGHSSYEQYF
V gene: TRBV28; J gene: TRBJ2-3; CDR3 length: 16; CDR3 protein: CASSDLQGRGTDTQYF
V gene: TRBV6-6; J gene: TRBJ1-2; CDR3 length: 13; CDR3 protein: CASRSTANYGYTF
V gene: TRBV27; J gene: TRBJ2-5; CDR3 length: 17; CDR3 protein: CASSLGGDGRMGETQYF
V gene: TRBV5-6; J gene: TRBJ2-7; CDR3 length: 15; CDR3 protein: CASSLDPSGSYEQYF
V gene: TRBV15; J gene: TRBJ2-2; CDR3 length: 15; CDR3 protein: CATSSDATRGGELFF
V gene: TRBV2; J gene: TRBJ1-1; CDR3 length: 15; CDR3 protein: CASSEADRGNTEAFF
V gene: TRBV6-1; J gene: TRBJ1-4; CDR3 length: 13; CDR3 protein: CASSEGTYEKLFF
V gene: TRBV9; J gene: TRBJ1-1; CDR3 length: 14; CDR3 protein: CASSAHEGATEAFF
V gene: TRBV6-6; J gene: TRBJ1-3; CDR3 length: 14; CDR3 protein: CASSLSGGGNTIYF
V gene: TRBV19; J gene: TRBJ1-3; CDR3 length: 16; CDR3 protein: CASRSFGQAIGNTIYF
V gene: TRBV7-8; J gene: TRBJ2-5; CDR3 length: 15; CDR3 protein: CASSLGGQQLETQYF
V gene: TRBV18; J gene: TRBJ2-7; CDR3 length: 16; CDR3 protein: CASSPTGLAGIHEQYF
V gene: TRBV5-5; J gene: TRBJ1-5; CDR3 length: 15; CDR3 protein: CASSSTDREDQPQHF
V gene: TRBV6-6; J gene: TRBJ1-3; CDR3 length: 11; CDR3 protein: CASGLRGPIYF
V gene: TRBV15; J gene: TRBJ2-7; CDR3 length: 15; CDR3 protein: CATSRGGQGIDEQYF
V gene: TRBV6-5; J gene: TRBJ2-4; CDR3 length: 16; CDR3 protein: CASSSRGSSTKNIQYF